The rows below give T cell receptor beta chains drawn from one sample of a study of T cells in Graves' hyperthyroidism and ophthalmopathy. One entry per CDR3 protein results from TCRdb running MiXCR on the multiplex PCR reads. Altogether 700,000 or so distinct CDR3 sequences are present, approximately 14% being singletons, with the ten largest covering 9.5% to 15%. Material for sequencing was blood. These receptors were obtained from a woman between 45 and 60 years old with Graves' ophthalmopathy. Both conserved end residues are part of each CDR3. D genes are given only for firm matches. A row's size may be missing; if present it is once, few, many or a size class.

d_gene: TRBD1
abundance: few
v_gene: TRBV7-9
j_gene: TRBJ1-3
CDR3nt: TGTGCCAGCAGCCCGCGACAGGGAGGCTCTGGAAACACCATATATTTT
CDR3aa: CASSPRQGGSGNTIYF

d_gene: .
abundance: .
v_gene: TRBV30
j_gene: TRBJ1-3
CDR3nt: TGTGCCTGGGGTCCATCGAGCTCTGGAAACACCATATATTTT
CDR3aa: CAWGPSSSGNTIYF

d_gene: .
abundance: many
v_gene: TRBV6-1
j_gene: TRBJ1-5
CDR3nt: TGTGCCAGCAGGGGAAGGGGGAGCAATCAGCCCCAGCATTTT
CDR3aa: CASRGRGSNQPQHF

d_gene: TRBD2
abundance: .
v_gene: TRBV24-1
j_gene: TRBJ2-1
CDR3nt: TGTGCCACCAGTGGGGGTAGCGGGTCCTACAATGAGCAGTTCTTC
CDR3aa: CATSGGSGSYNEQFF

d_gene: .
abundance: .
v_gene: TRBV6-5
j_gene: TRBJ2-2
CDR3nt: TGTGCCAGCAGACTTGCTCGAGCAACCGGGGAGCTGTTTTTT
CDR3aa: CASRLARATGELFF

d_gene: .
abundance: many
v_gene: TRBV20-1
j_gene: TRBJ1-1
CDR3nt: TGCAGTGCTAGAGATAGGGGCCCTTTGGAAGCTTTCTTT
CDR3aa: CSARDRGPLEAFF

d_gene: .
abundance: many
v_gene: TRBV7-9
j_gene: TRBJ2-3
CDR3nt: TGTGCCAGCAGCCTGAGGCGGCTAGATAACACAGATACGCAGTATTTT
CDR3aa: CASSLRRLDNTDTQYF

d_gene: .
abundance: few
v_gene: TRBV27
j_gene: TRBJ2-7
CDR3nt: TGTGCCAGCAGTTTAAAGGGATCCGAGCAGTACTTC
CDR3aa: CASSLKGSEQYF

d_gene: .
abundance: many
v_gene: TRBV7-8
j_gene: TRBJ2-5
CDR3nt: TGTGCCAGCAGCTTAGAGGGAGCAGTCGGGATGAGGGAGACCCAGTACTTC
CDR3aa: CASSLEGAVGMRETQYF

d_gene: .
abundance: many
v_gene: TRBV7-2
j_gene: TRBJ2-1
CDR3nt: TGTGCCAGCAGCGGGGACTGGAACTCCTACAATGAGCAGTTCTTC
CDR3aa: CASSGDWNSYNEQFF

d_gene: TRBD2
abundance: .
v_gene: TRBV7-9
j_gene: TRBJ2-5
CDR3nt: TGTGCCAGCAGCCCGTCGGGGGGTCAGCAAGAGACCCAGTACTTC
CDR3aa: CASSPSGGQQETQYF

d_gene: TRBD2
abundance: many
v_gene: TRBV28
j_gene: TRBJ2-1
CDR3nt: TGTGCCAGCACCTATACGGGACTAGCGGGACACCAGTTCTTC
CDR3aa: CASTYTGLAGHQFF

d_gene: .
abundance: many
v_gene: TRBV28
j_gene: TRBJ1-5
CDR3nt: TGTGCCAGCAGCCCACTTTCCCCGGGACACCAATTGCCCCAGCATTTT
CDR3aa: CASSPLSPGHQLPQHF

d_gene: TRBD2
abundance: many
v_gene: TRBV5-1
j_gene: TRBJ2-7
CDR3nt: TGCGCCAGCAGCCTGGGGGCTAGCGGGGGTGACGAGCAGTACTTC
CDR3aa: CASSLGASGGDEQYF

d_gene: .
abundance: many
v_gene: TRBV7-8
j_gene: TRBJ1-5
CDR3nt: TGTGCCAGCAGCCCGGGGATAAGGGGCAATCAGCCCCAGCATTTT
CDR3aa: CASSPGIRGNQPQHF

d_gene: TRBD1
abundance: many
v_gene: TRBV20-1
j_gene: TRBJ1-2
CDR3nt: TGCAGTGCCCCGGGGAGGGGGCATGGCTACACCTTC
CDR3aa: CSAPGRGHGYTF

d_gene: .
abundance: many
v_gene: TRBV3-1
j_gene: TRBJ1-1
CDR3nt: TGTGCCAGCAGCCAAGATTGGGGAACTGAAGCTTTCTTT
CDR3aa: CASSQDWGTEAFF

d_gene: TRBD1
abundance: few
v_gene: TRBV29-1
j_gene: TRBJ1-2
CDR3nt: TGCAGCGTATCCCCGGGGGACAGTAACTATGGCTACACCTTC
CDR3aa: CSVSPGDSNYGYTF

d_gene: TRBD2
abundance: .
v_gene: TRBV14
j_gene: TRBJ2-1
CDR3nt: TGTGCCAGCAGCCTGCAATCTAGCGGGAGCGTAGATGTGCAGTTCTTC
CDR3aa: CASSLQSSGSVDVQFF

d_gene: TRBD2
abundance: many
v_gene: TRBV27
j_gene: TRBJ2-1
CDR3nt: TGTGCCAACCCGGGGGGTCACAATGAGCAGTTCTTC
CDR3aa: CANPGGHNEQFF

d_gene: TRBD1
abundance: many
v_gene: TRBV10-3
j_gene: TRBJ2-7
CDR3nt: TGTGCCATCAGTGTCTCCCGGGACAGGGTTTACGAGCAGTACTTC
CDR3aa: CAISVSRDRVYEQYF

d_gene: TRBD1
abundance: .
v_gene: TRBV12-3/TRBV12-4
j_gene: TRBJ2-1
CDR3nt: TGTGCCAGCTCATGGACAGGGGGCTTCGATGAGCAGTTCTTC
CDR3aa: CASSWTGGFDEQFF

d_gene: .
abundance: .
v_gene: TRBV10-3
j_gene: TRBJ2-1
CDR3nt: TGTGCCATCAGAGCTGACAGTATCTCCTACAATGAGCAGTTCTTC
CDR3aa: CAIRADSISYNEQFF

d_gene: TRBD2
abundance: many
v_gene: TRBV2
j_gene: TRBJ2-1
CDR3nt: TGTGCCAGCAGTGAAATGACTAGCGGGAGCAATGAGCAGTTCTTC
CDR3aa: CASSEMTSGSNEQFF

d_gene: .
abundance: many
v_gene: TRBV28
j_gene: TRBJ1-4
CDR3nt: TGTGCCAGCAGCCGCCACGGGGGTGAAAAACTGTTTTTT
CDR3aa: CASSRHGGEKLFF

d_gene: TRBD1
abundance: few
v_gene: TRBV18
j_gene: TRBJ2-7
CDR3nt: TGTGCCAGCTCACTTACCTTAACAGGGGGCTACGAGCAGTACTTC
CDR3aa: CASSLTLTGGYEQYF

d_gene: .
abundance: few
v_gene: TRBV3-1
j_gene: TRBJ2-1
CDR3nt: TGTGCCAGCACAAAAAAAAGATCTAGCAGAAGACTGGGGTACAATGAGCAGTTCTTC
CDR3aa: CASTKKRSSRRLGYNEQFF

d_gene: TRBD1
abundance: .
v_gene: TRBV7-9
j_gene: TRBJ1-4
CDR3nt: TGTGCCACTCAAAGGGCCGGACAGGGAACTGAAAAACTGTTTTTT
CDR3aa: CATQRAGQGTEKLFF

d_gene: .
abundance: many
v_gene: TRBV30
j_gene: TRBJ1-6
CDR3nt: TGTGCCTGGAGTGCATCCAGGAGCTCCTATAATTCACCCCTCCACTTT
CDR3aa: CAWSASRSSYNSPLHF

d_gene: .
abundance: few
v_gene: TRBV6-1
j_gene: TRBJ2-3
CDR3nt: TGTGCCAGCAAGACCGGGAGCAGCACAGATACGCAGTATTTT
CDR3aa: CASKTGSSTDTQYF

d_gene: .
abundance: many
v_gene: TRBV6-1
j_gene: TRBJ1-1
CDR3nt: TGTGCCAGCAGCGGGGTGTCCTGGGGGGGCACTGAAGCTTTCTTT
CDR3aa: CASSGVSWGGTEAFF

d_gene: .
abundance: many
v_gene: TRBV11-3
j_gene: TRBJ2-2
CDR3nt: TGTGCCAGCACTCGGGACATTAACACCGGGGAGCTGTTTTTT
CDR3aa: CASTRDINTGELFF

d_gene: .
abundance: many
v_gene: TRBV27
j_gene: TRBJ1-6
CDR3nt: TGTGCCAGCAGTCTCCGGGCCAGCTCCTATAATTCACCCCTCCACTTT
CDR3aa: CASSLRASSYNSPLHF

d_gene: .
abundance: .
v_gene: TRBV9
j_gene: TRBJ2-2
CDR3nt: TGTGCCAGCAGCGTAGAGGGTAGCGGTACCGGGGAGCTGTTTTTT
CDR3aa: CASSVEGSGTGELFF

d_gene: TRBD1
abundance: many
v_gene: TRBV10-3
j_gene: TRBJ1-6
CDR3nt: TGTGCCATCAGTGATCTGCGGACAGGAAAAAATTCACCCCTCCACTTT
CDR3aa: CAISDLRTGKNSPLHF

d_gene: TRBD1
abundance: many
v_gene: TRBV2
j_gene: TRBJ1-2
CDR3nt: TGTGCCAGCAGGCCGGACAGGGCTAACTATGGCTACACCTTC
CDR3aa: CASRPDRANYGYTF

d_gene: .
abundance: .
v_gene: TRBV25-1
j_gene: TRBJ1-6
CDR3nt: TGTGCCAGCAGTGAATCACCCGTGCTGAGCTCCTATAATTCACCCCTCCACTTT
CDR3aa: CASSESPVLSSYNSPLHF

d_gene: .
abundance: .
v_gene: TRBV7-8
j_gene: TRBJ2-7
CDR3nt: TGTGCCAGCAGCTTTACCAAGCTCGACAAAGCCTACGAGCAGTACTTC
CDR3aa: CASSFTKLDKAYEQYF

d_gene: TRBD2
abundance: .
v_gene: TRBV2
j_gene: TRBJ2-7
CDR3nt: TGTGCCAGCAAAAGGACTAGCGGGAGTTGCGAATCCTACGAGCAGTACTTC
CDR3aa: CASKRTSGSCESYEQYF

d_gene: TRBD2
abundance: many
v_gene: TRBV5-1
j_gene: TRBJ2-3
CDR3nt: TGCGCCAGCAGCTACGGGCTAGCGGGAGGGTTTTACACAGATACGCAGTATTTT
CDR3aa: CASSYGLAGGFYTDTQYF

d_gene: .
abundance: many
v_gene: TRBV28
j_gene: TRBJ2-7
CDR3nt: TGTGCCAGCAGTTCACCAAAAGACACTTTTTCCAGCTCCTACGAGCAGTACTTC
CDR3aa: CASSSPKDTFSSSYEQYF

d_gene: .
abundance: many
v_gene: TRBV30
j_gene: TRBJ1-1
CDR3nt: TGTGCCTGGAGTGTATGGGGGTCCACTGACACTGAAGCTTTCTTT
CDR3aa: CAWSVWGSTDTEAFF

d_gene: .
abundance: .
v_gene: TRBV7-9
j_gene: TRBJ1-2
CDR3nt: TGTGCCAGCAGCTTAGCGTGGGATTCCCATGGCTACACCTTC
CDR3aa: CASSLAWDSHGYTF

d_gene: TRBD2
abundance: many
v_gene: TRBV6-6
j_gene: TRBJ2-1
CDR3nt: TGTGCCAGCAGTTACGCCACTAGCGGGAGTCGGGGCAATGAGCAGTTCTTC
CDR3aa: CASSYATSGSRGNEQFF

d_gene: TRBD1
abundance: many
v_gene: TRBV28
j_gene: TRBJ1-5
CDR3nt: TGTGCCAGCAGTCCCCCAACAGGGGTGAGCAATCAGCCCCAGCATTTT
CDR3aa: CASSPPTGVSNQPQHF

d_gene: .
abundance: few
v_gene: TRBV10-3
j_gene: TRBJ1-2
CDR3nt: TGTGCCATCAGTGAGTCGAGCTCTTCTGCGGGGAGCGCCTATGGCTACACCTTC
CDR3aa: CAISESSSSAGSAYGYTF

d_gene: TRBD1
abundance: .
v_gene: TRBV3-1
j_gene: TRBJ1-4
CDR3nt: TGTGCCAGCAGCCAAGAAGGGCCACAGGGGAATGAAAAACTGTTTTTT
CDR3aa: CASSQEGPQGNEKLFF

d_gene: .
abundance: many
v_gene: TRBV20-1
j_gene: TRBJ2-1
CDR3nt: TGCAGTGGGTACGGCAGGATAGTCAATGAGCAGTTCTTC
CDR3aa: CSGYGRIVNEQFF

d_gene: .
abundance: few
v_gene: TRBV28
j_gene: TRBJ1-3
CDR3nt: TGTGCCAGCAGTTCGTTCCTTGACACCATATATTTT
CDR3aa: CASSSFLDTIYF

d_gene: .
abundance: .
v_gene: TRBV30
j_gene: TRBJ2-1
CDR3nt: TGTGCCTGCCGGGACTTAAGCAATGAGCAGTTCTTC
CDR3aa: CACRDLSNEQFF